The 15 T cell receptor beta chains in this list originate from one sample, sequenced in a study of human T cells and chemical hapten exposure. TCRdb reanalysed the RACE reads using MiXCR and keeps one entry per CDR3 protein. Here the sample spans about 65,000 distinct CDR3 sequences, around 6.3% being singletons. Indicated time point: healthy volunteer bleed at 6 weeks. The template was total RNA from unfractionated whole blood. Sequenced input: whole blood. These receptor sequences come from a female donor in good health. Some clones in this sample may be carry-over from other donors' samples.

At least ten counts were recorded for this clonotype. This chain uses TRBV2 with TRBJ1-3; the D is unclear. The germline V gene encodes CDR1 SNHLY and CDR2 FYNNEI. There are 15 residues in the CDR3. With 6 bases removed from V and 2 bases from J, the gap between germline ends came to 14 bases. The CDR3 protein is CASSKEGTTGNTIYF. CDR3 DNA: TGTGCCAGCAGCAAAGAGGGTACTACTGGAAACACCATATATTTT.

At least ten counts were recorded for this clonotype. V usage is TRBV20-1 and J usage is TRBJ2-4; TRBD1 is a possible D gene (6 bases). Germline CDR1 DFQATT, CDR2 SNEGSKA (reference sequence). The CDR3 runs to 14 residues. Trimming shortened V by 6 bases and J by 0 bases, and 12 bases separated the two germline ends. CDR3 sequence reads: CSALGHLAKNIQYF. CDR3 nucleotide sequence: TGCAGTGCGCTGGGACATCTAGCCAAAAACATTCAGTACTTC.

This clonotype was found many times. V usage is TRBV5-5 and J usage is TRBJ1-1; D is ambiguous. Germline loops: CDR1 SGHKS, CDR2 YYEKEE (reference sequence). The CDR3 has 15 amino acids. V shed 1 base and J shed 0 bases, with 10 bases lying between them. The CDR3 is CASSLYYNMNTEAFF. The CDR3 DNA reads TGTGCCAGCAGCTTGTACTACAATATGAACACTGAAGCTTTCTTT.

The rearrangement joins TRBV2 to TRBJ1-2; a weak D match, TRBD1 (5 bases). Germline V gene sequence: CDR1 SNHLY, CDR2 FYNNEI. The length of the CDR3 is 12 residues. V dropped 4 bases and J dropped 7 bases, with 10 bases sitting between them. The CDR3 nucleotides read TGTGCCAGCAGTGGGGCAGGGACTGGCTACACCTTC. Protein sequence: CASSGAGTGYTF.

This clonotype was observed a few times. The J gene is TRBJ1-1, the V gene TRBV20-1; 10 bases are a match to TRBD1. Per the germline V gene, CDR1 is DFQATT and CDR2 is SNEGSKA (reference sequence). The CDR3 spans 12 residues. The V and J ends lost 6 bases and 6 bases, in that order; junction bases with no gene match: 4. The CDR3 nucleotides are TGCAGTGCAGTAGACAGGGGGCCTGAAGCTTTCTTT. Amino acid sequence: CSAVDRGPEAFF.

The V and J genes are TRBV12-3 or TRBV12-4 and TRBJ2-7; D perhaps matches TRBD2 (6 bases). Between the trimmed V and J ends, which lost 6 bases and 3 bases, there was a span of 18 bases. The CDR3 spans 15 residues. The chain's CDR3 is CASSPLGDSSYEQYF. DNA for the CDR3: TGTGCCAGCAGCCCCCTCGGGGACTCCAGCTACGAGCAGTACTTC.

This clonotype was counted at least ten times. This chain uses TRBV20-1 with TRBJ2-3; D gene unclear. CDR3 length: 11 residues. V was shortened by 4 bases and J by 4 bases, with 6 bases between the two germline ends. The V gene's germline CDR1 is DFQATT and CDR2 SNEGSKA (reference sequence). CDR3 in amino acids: CSAISADTQYF. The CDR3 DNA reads TGCAGTGCTATCAGCGCAGATACGCAGTATTTT.

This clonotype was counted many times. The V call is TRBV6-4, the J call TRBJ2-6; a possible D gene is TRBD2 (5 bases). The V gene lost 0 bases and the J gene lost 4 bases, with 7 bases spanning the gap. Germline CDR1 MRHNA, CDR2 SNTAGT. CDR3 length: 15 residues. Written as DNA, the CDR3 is TGTGCCAGCAGTGACTCAAGAGGGGGGGCCAACGTCCTGACTTTC. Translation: CASSDSRGGANVLTF.

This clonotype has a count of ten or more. CDR3 sequence: CASSLGLVDNTQYF. In DNA, the CDR3 is TGTGCCAGCAGCTTAGGCCTAGTCGATAATACGCAGTATTTT. The rearrangement links TRBV7-2 to TRBJ2-3; D unresolved. The germline gives CDR1 SGHTA, CDR2 FQGNSA. V lost 1 base, J lost 7 bases, and 12 bases lay in between. The CDR3 consists of 14 residues.

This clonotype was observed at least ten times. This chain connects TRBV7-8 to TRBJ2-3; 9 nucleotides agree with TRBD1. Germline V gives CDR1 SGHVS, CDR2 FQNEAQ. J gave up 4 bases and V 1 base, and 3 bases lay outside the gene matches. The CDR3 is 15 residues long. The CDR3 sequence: CASSLVQGASDTQYF. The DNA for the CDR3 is TGTGCCAGCAGCTTAGTACAGGGGGCATCAGATACGCAGTATTTT.

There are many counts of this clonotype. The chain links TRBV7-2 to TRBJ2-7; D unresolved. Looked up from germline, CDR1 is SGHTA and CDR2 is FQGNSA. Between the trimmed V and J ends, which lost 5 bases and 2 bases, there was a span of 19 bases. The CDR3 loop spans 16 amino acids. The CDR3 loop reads CASSPREASVPYEQYF. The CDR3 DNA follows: TGTGCCAGCAGCCCCCGTGAGGCCTCGGTCCCCTACGAGCAGTACTTC.

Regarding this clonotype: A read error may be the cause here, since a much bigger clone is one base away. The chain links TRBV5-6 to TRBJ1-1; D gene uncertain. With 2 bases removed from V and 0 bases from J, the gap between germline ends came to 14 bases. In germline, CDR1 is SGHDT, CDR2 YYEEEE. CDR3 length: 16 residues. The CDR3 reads CASSFRSSSMNTEAFF. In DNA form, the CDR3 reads TGTGCCAGCAGCTTCCGCAGTAGTAGCATGAACACTGAAGCTTTCTTT.

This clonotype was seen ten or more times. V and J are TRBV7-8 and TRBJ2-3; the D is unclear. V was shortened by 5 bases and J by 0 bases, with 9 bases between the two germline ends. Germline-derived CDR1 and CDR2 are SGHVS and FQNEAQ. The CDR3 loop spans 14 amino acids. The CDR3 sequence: CASSLLSSTDTQYF. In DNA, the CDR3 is TGTGCCAGCAGCCTACTCTCTAGCACAGATACGCAGTATTTT.

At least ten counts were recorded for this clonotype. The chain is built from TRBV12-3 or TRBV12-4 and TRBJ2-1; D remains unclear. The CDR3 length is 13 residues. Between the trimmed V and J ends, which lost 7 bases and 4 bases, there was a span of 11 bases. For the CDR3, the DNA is TGTGCCAGCACCGGGTCCCTATACAATGAGCAGTTCTTC. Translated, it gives CASTGSLYNEQFF.

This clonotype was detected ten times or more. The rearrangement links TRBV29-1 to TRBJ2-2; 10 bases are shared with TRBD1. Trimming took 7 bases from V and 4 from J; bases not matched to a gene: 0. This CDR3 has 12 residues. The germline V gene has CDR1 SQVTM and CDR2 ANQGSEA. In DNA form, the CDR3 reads TGCAGCGGGACAGGGGGCACCGGGGAGCTGTTTTTT. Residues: CSGTGGTGELFF.